Shown below are 8 T cell receptor beta chains from a single sample sequenced in a study of T cells after yellow fever vaccination. TCRdb reprocessed the 5' RACE reads with MiXCR, giving one entry per CDR3 protein. The data show fewer than 400,000 distinct CDR3 sequences, over 8.5% seen once. The sequences come from CD4+ T cells sorted from PBMCs, collected 45 days after the yellow fever booster vaccination. Every receptor here comes from a man between 18 and 29 years old who received the YFV17D yellow fever vaccine.

J is TRBJ1-4 and V is TRBV12-3 or TRBV12-4; D is undetermined. The CDR3 extends over 16 amino acids. Trimming shortened V by 6 bases and J by 11 bases, and 25 bases separated the two germline ends. CDR3 protein: CASRPAGGSGLEKLFF. CDR3 in DNA: TGTGCCAGCAGGCCCGCGGGCGGGAGCGGGTTAGAGAAACTGTTTTTT.

There are a few counts of this clonotype. The chain uses TRBV15 and TRBJ2-1; the D call may be TRBD1 or TRBD2 (5 bases each). Germline values: CDR1 LNHNV, CDR2 YYDKDF (reference sequence). Trimming shortened V by 4 bases and J by 4 bases, and 14 bases separated the two germline ends. CDR3 length: 15 residues. Here the CDR3 reads CATSTRSGRYNEQFF. CDR3 bases: TGTGCCACCAGCACCCGATCAGGGAGATACAATGAGCAGTTCTTC.

This clonotype occurred a few times. The genes are TRBV6-6 and TRBJ2-5, with D perhaps given as TRBD1 or TRBD2 (6 bases each). Germline lookup yields CDR1 MNHNY and CDR2 SVGAGI (reference sequence). V lost 6 bases to trimming and J lost 5 bases, with 19 bases between them. The CDR3 length is 15 residues. CDR3: CASSSLGGAYETQYF. In nucleotides, the CDR3 is TGTGCCAGCAGCTCGCTGGGGGGCGCATACGAGACCCAGTACTTC.

Many counts were recorded for this clonotype. The rearrangement links TRBV10-3 to TRBJ2-2; 9 bases fit TRBD1. V shed 8 bases, J shed 6 bases, and the junction held 10 bases outside the gene matches. The CDR3 runs 15 residues. The germline CDR1 and CDR2 sequences are ENHRY and SYGVKD. The CDR3 region has the DNA TGTGCCATCTTCGGAGGGACAGGGATCGCCGGGGAGCTGTTTTTT. Its translation is CAIFGGTGIAGELFF.

This clonotype was counted a few times. V gene TRBV27 combines with J gene TRBJ2-3; 7 bases match TRBD1. J lost 6 bases, V lost 2 bases, and 8 bases had no gene match. From germline, CDR1 is MNHEY and CDR2 SMNVEV (reference sequence). This CDR3 has 15 amino acids. CDR3 amino acids: CASSLEHRGVDTQYF. CDR3 in DNA: TGTGCCAGCAGTTTAGAACACAGGGGAGTCGATACGCAGTATTTT.

This clonotype was found many times. The V gene is TRBV4-3, the J gene TRBJ1-1; D gene ambiguous. The CDR3 sequence is 14 residues long. V lost 0 bases and J lost 1, with 6 bases in between. Germline lookup yields CDR1 LGHNA and CDR2 YSLEER. The CDR3 spells CASSQEMGNTEAFF. For the CDR3, the DNA is TGCGCCAGCAGCCAAGAAATGGGGAACACTGAAGCTTTCTTT.

The J gene is TRBJ2-6, the V gene TRBV20-1; 8 bases fit TRBD1. This CDR3 region has 18 residues. V shed 8 bases and J 2 bases; nucleotides not matched to a gene: 17. Germline V CDR1 and CDR2: DFQATT, SNEGSKA (reference sequence). As DNA, the CDR3 is TGCAGTACCCCGACTTGGTGGCAGGGGGCGACTGGGGCCAACGTCCTGACTTTC. Amino acid sequence: CSTPTWWQGATGANVLTF.

The chain couples TRBV13 to TRBJ1-1; tentatively, D is TRBD1 (6 bases). The V end lost 7 bases, the J end lost 11 bases, and 23 bases lay between the germline ends. CDR1 and CDR2 from the germline V gene are PRHDT and FYEKMQ (reference sequence). This CDR3 spans 14 amino acids. The chain's CDR3 is CASNTGGKEGLAFF. For the CDR3, the DNA is TGTGCCAGCAACACGGGGGGCAAGGAGGGCCTTGCTTTCTTT.